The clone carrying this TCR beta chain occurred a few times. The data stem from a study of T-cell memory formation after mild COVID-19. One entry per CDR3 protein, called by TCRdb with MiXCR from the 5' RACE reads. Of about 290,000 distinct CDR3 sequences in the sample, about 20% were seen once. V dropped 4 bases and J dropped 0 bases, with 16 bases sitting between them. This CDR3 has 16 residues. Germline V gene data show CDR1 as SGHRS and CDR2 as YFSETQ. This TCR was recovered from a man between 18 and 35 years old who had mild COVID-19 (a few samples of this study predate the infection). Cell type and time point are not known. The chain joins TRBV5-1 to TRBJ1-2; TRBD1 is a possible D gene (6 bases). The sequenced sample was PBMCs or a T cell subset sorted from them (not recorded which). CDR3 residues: CASSTGGRGANYGYTF. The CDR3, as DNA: TGCGCCAGCAGCACGGGGGGCAGGGGAGCTAACTATGGCTACACCTTC. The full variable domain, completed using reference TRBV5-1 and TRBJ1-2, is KAGVTQTPRYLIKTRGQQVTLSCSPISGHRSVSWYQQTPGQGLQFLFEYFSETQRNKGNFPGRFSGRQFSNSRSEMNVSTLELGDSALYLCASSTGGRGANYGYTFGSGTRLTVV.